The T cell receptor beta chain under discussion was sequenced for a study of blood T cell repertoires in COVID-19. Data came from immunoSEQ multiplex PCR; TCRdb stores just in-frame clones and leaves some out. The sample contains about 240,000 clones, approximately 80% of which appear only once. The CDR3 has 18 amino acids. Germline V CDR1 and CDR2: KGHSH, LQKENI. Trimming took 4 bases from V and 4 from J, leaving 25 bases between them. The sequenced sample was peripheral blood. The sequence was collected from a woman over 75 with COVID-19, enrolled during active disease. The rearrangement joins TRBV18 to TRBJ1-1, with a possible D match to TRBD1 (6 bases). This CDR3 reads CASSRSPGHRDAGTEAFF. CDR3 nucleotide sequence: TGTGCCAGCTCACGGAGTCCGGGACACCGGGACGCGGGCACTGAAGCTTTCTTT. Full variable domain (missing parts from reference TRBV18 and TRBJ1-1): NAGVMQNPRHLVRRRGQEARLRCSPMKGHSHVYWYRQLPEEGLKFMVYLQKENIIDESGMPKERFSAEFPKEGPSILRIQQVVRGDSAAYFCASSRSPGHRDAGTEAFFGQGTRLTVV.